Below, 7 T cell receptor beta chains from the same sample are listed, as sequenced in a study of cytomegalovirus exposure and HLA in healthy donors (dated by TCRdb to 2016 to 2017). Libraries were prepared through the immunoSEQ multiplex PCR assay. A mixture of 60 forward primers for TCR Vbeta segments and 13 reverse primers for TCR Jbeta segments was used in the multiplex PCR. Not all clones reach the TCRdb copy of this immuneACCESS table, which keeps in-frame sequences only. Checked studies attribute under half of the gap to unresolved V genes and leave the rest unexplained. Counted in this sample were under 100,000 clones; about 60% of them appeared once. The ten largest clones capture about 15% of the sample. The sample comprised PBMCs. The receptors were sampled from a woman aged 40-49 years in good health and CMV-seropositive.

This clone was picked up a small number of times. The rearrangement uses TRBV5-6 and TRBJ2-3, with 7 bases identical to TRBD1. Germline values: CDR1 SGHDT, CDR2 YYEEEE. The CDR3 extends over 19 amino acids. V lost 1 base to trimming and J lost 2 bases; unmatched junction nucleotides: 16. Here the CDR3 reads CASSLLIDRAESPTDTQYF. The CDR3 DNA sequence: TGTGCCAGCAGCTTGTTAATCGACAGGGCGGAATCCCCCACAGATACGCAGTATTTT.

CDR3: CASSFRTSGSYNEQFF. DNA of the CDR3: TGCGCCAGCAGCTTTCGGACTAGCGGGAGCTACAATGAGCAGTTCTTC. The chain combines TRBV4-3 with TRBJ2-1; 13 bases match TRBD2. The trim removed 5 bases at V and 3 bases at J, leaving 4 bases unmatched. The CDR3 spans 16 residues. Germline-derived CDR1 and CDR2 are LGHNA and YSLEER.

This chain joins TRBV11-2 and TRBJ2-7; D gene ambiguous. This CDR3 has 11 residues. CDR1 SGHAT and CDR2 FQNNGV come from the germline V gene. V lost 4 bases to trimming and J lost 2 bases, with 3 bases between them. Written as DNA, the CDR3 is TGTGCCAGCAGCTCCGCCTACGAGCAGTACTTC. It encodes CASSSAYEQYF.

This clone was seen only once. This chain joins TRBV19 and TRBJ1-1; D ambiguous. The germline V gene encodes CDR1 LNHDA and CDR2 SQIVND (reference sequence). Trimming left V 10 bases short and J 2 bases short, with 14 bases between. The CDR3 has 13 amino acids. This CDR3 reads CATQRQANTEAFF. The CDR3 DNA follows: TGTGCCACCCAGCGGCAAGCAAACACTGAAGCTTTCTTT.

This clone showed up just a few times. The rearrangement links TRBV4-2 to TRBJ1-5; D may be TRBD1 (5 bases). There are 14 residues in the CDR3. V lost 1 base and J lost 1, with 5 bases in between. CDR1 is LGHNA and CDR2 is YNFKEQ in the germline V gene. The DNA of the CDR3 is TGTGCCAGCAGCCAAGGACAGAGCAATCAGCCCCAGCATTTT. Translation: CASSQGQSNQPQHF.

This clone was seen more than once but under ten times. This chain uses TRBV2 with TRBJ2-7, with TRBD1 matching 12 bases. The CDR3 consists of 14 residues. Losses at the gene ends were 8 bases for V and 5 bases for J; bases not matched to a gene: 7. Germline CDR1 and CDR2: SNHLY and FYNNEI. The CDR3 region is CASGGTGGWNEQYF. DNA of the CDR3: TGTGCCAGCGGCGGGACAGGGGGCTGGAACGAGCAGTACTTC. Complete variable domain (other parts from reference TRBV2 and TRBJ2-7): EPEVTQTPSHQVTQMGQEVILRCVPISNHLYFYWYRQILGQKVEFLVSFYNNEISEKSEIFDDQFSVERPDGSNFTLKIRSTKLEDSAMYFCASGGTGGWNEQYFGPGTRLTVT.

This chain connects TRBV2 to TRBJ1-5; D is unclear. V lost 2 bases, J lost 4 bases, and 12 bases lay in between. In germline, CDR1 is SNHLY, CDR2 FYNNEI. This CDR3 spans 15 amino acids. CDR3 DNA sequence: TGTGCCAGCAGTGAATTTCTTGCCAGTAATCAGCCCCAGCATTTT. This sequence encodes CASSEFLASNQPQHF.